Presented here are 5 T cell receptor beta chains from one specimen sequenced in a study of regulatory T cells in long-lasting Graves disease. iRepertoire HTBI primers and Arm-PCR of CDR3 regions built TCR beta libraries. TCRdb passed the multiplex PCR reads through MiXCR, listing each CDR3 protein once. The sample lists some 280,000 distinct CDR3 sequences; under 25% were seen once. Time point reported: persistent/refractory GD, antithyroid drugs over 5 years with positive TRAb. Construction of the TCR library relied on RNA isolated from PBMCs. The sample consisted of peripheral blood mononuclear cells (PBMCs), taken when the disease was refractory, from a patient treated with antithyroid drugs. These receptors were collected from a female donor with Graves disease.

The CDR3 DNA reads TGTGCCAGCAGTTTAGGGGGGACAGGGGTTGGGGATACGCAGTATTTT. It codes for CASSLGGTGVGDTQYF. The chain uses TRBV28 and TRBJ2-3, with 10 bases lining up with TRBD1. This CDR3 spans 16 amino acids. CDR1 MDHEN and CDR2 SYDVKM come from the germline V gene. V dropped 2 bases and J dropped 6; count of bases not matched to a gene: 8.

V is TRBV4-3 and J is TRBJ1-2, with D unresolved. CDR1 LGHNA and CDR2 YSLEER come from the germline V gene. V dropped 0 bases and J dropped 4 bases, with 9 bases sitting between them. This CDR3 region has 14 residues. CDR3 residues: CASSQDVTPYGYTF. In nucleotides, the CDR3 is TGCGCCAGCAGCCAAGATGTTACCCCCTATGGCTACACCTTC.

In its sample, this clonotype was seen a few times. The chain has TRBV15 and TRBJ2-7; weak D call: TRBD1 (5 bases). CDR3 length equals 12 residues. Between the trimmed V and J ends, which lost 6 bases and 4 bases, there was a span of 10 bases. Germline CDR1 LNHNV, CDR2 YYDKDF (reference sequence). DNA for the CDR3: TGTGCCACCAGTAGGGGTAGTTACGAGCAGTACTTC. Protein sequence: CATSRGSYEQYF.

This chain links TRBV6-2 or TRBV6-3 with TRBJ1-2, with TRBD1 identical over 8 bases. The CDR3 is made up of 18 amino acids. Germline CDR1 and CDR2: MNHEY and SVGEGT. The ends lost 6 bases at V and 4 bases at J; junction bases unmatched: 19. CDR3 DNA sequence: TGTGCCAGCAGCTCCTCCTTAACCGGGACAGGAAGGGTCTATGGCTACACCTTC. Translating gives CASSSSLTGTGRVYGYTF.

The genes are TRBV7-2 and TRBJ1-3, with no clear D. This CDR3 has 16 residues. V was cut by 1 base and J by 1 base, with 11 bases left in between. Germline loops: CDR1 SGHTA, CDR2 FQGNSA. CDR3 residues: CASSLGSLLSGNTIYF. For the CDR3, the DNA is TGTGCCAGCAGCTTAGGTTCACTACTATCTGGAAACACCATATATTTT. The full variable domain, its missing parts supplied by reference TRBV7-2 and TRBJ1-3, is GAGVSQSPSNKVTEKGKDVELRCDPISGHTALYWYRQSLGQGLEFLIYFQGNSAPDKSGLPSDRFSAERTGGSVSTLTIQRTQQEDSAVYLCASSLGSLLSGNTIYFGEGSWLTVV.